A single sample gave rise to the 7 T cell receptor beta chains below, sequenced in a study of cytomegalovirus exposure and HLA in healthy donors. The PCR had 60 Vbeta and 13 Jbeta primers. Using immunoSEQ multiplex PCR, the repertoire was profiled, and TCRdb retains in-frame clones only, with some absent. The sample comprises tens of thousands of clones, 70% to 85% of which are singletons, and 2.5% to 3.5% rests with the top ten. The sample comprised PBMCs. These receptors all come from a man aged 50-60 years in good health and CMV-seropositive.

This clone was counted between two and nine times. In the same sample, other DNA sequences code for this CDR3. CDR3 residues: CASSLPINRGKMNTEAFF. CDR3 DNA: TGTGCCAGCAGCTTACCTATTAACAGGGGGAAGATGAACACTGAAGCTTTCTTT. The chain combines TRBV7-7 with TRBJ1-1; 8 nucleotides align to TRBD1. Germline CDR1 SSHAT, CDR2 FNYEAQ (reference sequence). The CDR3 is made up of 18 amino acids. V trimming: 2 bases; J trimming: 0 bases; junction bases outside the gene matches: 11.

Details on this clone: An end of the junction does not agree with germline; a read error may underlie this. J is TRBJ2-3 and V is TRBV7-9; 13 bases align to TRBD2. The CDR3 totals 16 residues. The germline CDR1 and CDR2 sequences are SEHNR and FQNEAQ (reference sequence). The CDR3 loop reads CSSSLALAGGPVTQYF. CDR3 in DNA: TGTTCCAGCAGCTTAGCACTAGCGGGGGGGCCAGTTACGCAGTATTTT.

This clone was found a few times. The rearrangement joins TRBV15 to TRBJ2-5; TRBD1 agrees at 8 bases. CDR1 is LNHNV and CDR2 is YYDKDF in the germline V gene (reference sequence). V shed 7 bases and J 5 bases; nucleotides not matched to a gene: 9. This CDR3 region has 14 residues. This chain's CDR3 is CATKRAGGMETQYF. The CDR3 nucleotides are TGTGCCACCAAACGGGCAGGGGGCATGGAGACCCAGTACTTC.

The chain recombines TRBV6-5 with TRBJ2-2; D may be TRBD2 (5 bases). CDR3 length equals 13 residues. Trimming took off 7 bases at V and 6 bases at J, with 12 bases between the two ends. Germline assignment: CDR1 MNHEY and CDR2 SVGAGI. CDR3: CASTPRGSGELFF. DNA of the CDR3: TGTGCCAGCACCCCCAGAGGGTCCGGGGAGCTGTTTTTT.

V and J are TRBV21-1 and TRBJ2-2; the table's D call TRBD1 went unverified against the DNA. TRBV21-1 is a pseudogene. This CDR3 has 18 amino acids. This CDR3 reads CASSYDWRDRGDTGELFF. The CDR3, as DNA: TGTGCCAGCAGCTACGACTGGCGGGACAGGGGTGACACCGGGGAGCTGTTTTTT.

In the case of this clone: The junction shows a germline mismatch at one end, possibly a read error. The rearrangement joins TRBV23-1 to TRBJ2-4; D is unclear. TRBV23-1 is treated as an ORF (open reading frame) with a function not yet certain. This CDR3 has 17 amino acids. The CDR3, as DNA: TGCGCCAGCAGTCAAAGCAGTCCTACTCTCCCCAAAAACAGTCAGTACTTC. It specifies CASSQSSPTLPKNSQYF.

This clone was seen just once. The rearrangement uses TRBV19 and TRBJ2-3, with D uncertain. Deletions cut 6 bases from V and 2 bases from J, with 3 bases between. Germline V gives CDR1 LNHDA, CDR2 SQIVND (reference sequence). The CDR3 totals 11 residues. In DNA form, the CDR3 reads TGTGCCAGTAGCCACACAGATACGCAGTATTTT. Protein sequence: CASSHTDTQYF.